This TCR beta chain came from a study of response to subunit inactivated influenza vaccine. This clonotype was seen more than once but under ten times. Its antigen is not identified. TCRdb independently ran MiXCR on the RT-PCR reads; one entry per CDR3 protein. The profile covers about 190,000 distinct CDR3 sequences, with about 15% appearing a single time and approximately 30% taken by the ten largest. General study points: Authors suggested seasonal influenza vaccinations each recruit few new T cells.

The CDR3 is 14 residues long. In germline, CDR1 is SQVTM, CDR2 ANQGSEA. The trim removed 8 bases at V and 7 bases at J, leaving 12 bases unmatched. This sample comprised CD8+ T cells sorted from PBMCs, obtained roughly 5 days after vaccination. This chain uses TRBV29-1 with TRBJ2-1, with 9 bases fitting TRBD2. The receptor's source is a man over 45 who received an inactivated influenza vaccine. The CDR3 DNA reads TGCAGCCAGCTTGGCGGGAGGGCCTCAAATGAGCAGTTCTTC. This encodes CSQLGGRASNEQFF.